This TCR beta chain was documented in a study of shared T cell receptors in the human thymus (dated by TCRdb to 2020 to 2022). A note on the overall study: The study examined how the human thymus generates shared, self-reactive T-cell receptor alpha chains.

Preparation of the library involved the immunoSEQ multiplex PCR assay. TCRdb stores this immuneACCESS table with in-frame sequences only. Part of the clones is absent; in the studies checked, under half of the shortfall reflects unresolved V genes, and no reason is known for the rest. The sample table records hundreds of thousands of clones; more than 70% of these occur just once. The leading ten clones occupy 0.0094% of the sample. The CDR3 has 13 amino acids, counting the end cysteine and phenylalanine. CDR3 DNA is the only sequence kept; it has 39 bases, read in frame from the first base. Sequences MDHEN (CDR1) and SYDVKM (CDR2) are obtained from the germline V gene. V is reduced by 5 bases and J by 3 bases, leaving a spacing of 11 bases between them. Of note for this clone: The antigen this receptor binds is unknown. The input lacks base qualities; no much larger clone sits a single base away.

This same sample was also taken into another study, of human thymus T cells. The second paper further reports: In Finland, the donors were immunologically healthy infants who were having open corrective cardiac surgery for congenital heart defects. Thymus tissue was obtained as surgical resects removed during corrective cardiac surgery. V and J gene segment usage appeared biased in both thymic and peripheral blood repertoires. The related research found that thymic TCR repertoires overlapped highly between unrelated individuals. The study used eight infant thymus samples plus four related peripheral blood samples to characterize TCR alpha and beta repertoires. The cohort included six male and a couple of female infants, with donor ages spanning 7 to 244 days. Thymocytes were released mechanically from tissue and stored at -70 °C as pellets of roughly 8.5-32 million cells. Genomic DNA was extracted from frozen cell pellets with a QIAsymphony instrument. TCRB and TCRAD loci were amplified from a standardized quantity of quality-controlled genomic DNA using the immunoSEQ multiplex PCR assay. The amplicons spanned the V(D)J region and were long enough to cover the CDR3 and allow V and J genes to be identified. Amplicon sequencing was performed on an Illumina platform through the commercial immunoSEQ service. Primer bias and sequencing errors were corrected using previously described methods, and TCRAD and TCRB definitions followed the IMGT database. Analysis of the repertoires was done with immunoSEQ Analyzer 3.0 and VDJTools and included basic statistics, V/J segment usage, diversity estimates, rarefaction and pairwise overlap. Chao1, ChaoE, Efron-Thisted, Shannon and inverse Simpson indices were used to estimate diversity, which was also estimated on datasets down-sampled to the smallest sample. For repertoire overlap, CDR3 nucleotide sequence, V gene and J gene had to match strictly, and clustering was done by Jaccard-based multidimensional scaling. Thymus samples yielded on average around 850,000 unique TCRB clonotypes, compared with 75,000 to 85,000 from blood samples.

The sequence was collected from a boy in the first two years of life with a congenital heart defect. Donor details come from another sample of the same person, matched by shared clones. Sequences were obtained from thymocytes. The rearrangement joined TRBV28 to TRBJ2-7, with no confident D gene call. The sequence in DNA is TGTGCCAGCAGTCCCCGGAGCCTCTACGAGCAGTACTTC. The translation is CASSPRSLYEQYF.